This TCR beta chain was obtained from a study of CD8 T cells in ankylosing spondylitis. About this clonotype: The target antigen is unknown.

As the method for making TCR beta libraries, quantitative 5'-RACE with molecular barcodes was used. TCRdb reanalysed the 5' RACE reads using MiXCR and keeps one entry per CDR3 protein. Of under 950,000 distinct CDR3 sequences listed, around 17% are singletons. Study conclusions and caveats: There was reportedly significant enrichment of clones that were disease-linked in matched ankylosing spondylitis synovial fluid. Characteristic of ankylosing spondylitis blood, it appeared, was a TCR beta motif comprising about eight highly homologous variants.

Germline trimming cut 5 bases from V and 1 base from J; bases unmatched to any gene: 4. The CDR3 sequence is 15 residues long. Germline V gene lookup returns CDR1 SGHNT and CDR2 YENEEA. The sequence was collected from a male donor with ankylosing spondylitis. Sequencing was performed on blood, either unsorted or a sorted T cell fraction (not recorded which). This chain links TRBV11-3 with TRBJ2-1; 8 nucleotides match TRBD2. CDR3 coding DNA: TGTGCCAGCAGCACTAGCGGTCAGTCCTACAATGAGCAGTTCTTC. It translates to CASSTSGQSYNEQFF.